The 5 T cell receptor beta chains listed next were all sequenced from one sample in a study of radiation and T cells in renal cell carcinoma. Time point in this sample: baseline pretreatment blood. Indicated treatment: 15 Gy SBRT to primary tumor, nephrectomy 4 weeks later. Profiled with immunoSEQ multiplex PCR; TCRdb holds only in-frame clones, not every one. The table records about 150,000 clones, roughly 88% of them present only once. Sequenced material: blood, taken from a patient whose treatment included radiotherapy and nephrectomy. Receptors were obtained from a woman aged 45-59 years with renal cell carcinoma.

The V call is TRBV7-9, the J call TRBJ1-4, with TRBD1 matching 9 bases. Germline loops: CDR1 SEHNR, CDR2 FQNEAQ (reference sequence). The CDR3 is 12 residues long. The junction had 2 bases not matched to a gene; V was cut back by 5 bases and J by 10 bases. The CDR3 region is CASSQDRGKLFF. CDR3 DNA: TGTGCCAGCAGCCAGGACAGGGGAAAACTGTTTTTT. The complete variable domain, with remaining parts taken from reference TRBV7-9 and TRBJ1-4, reads DTGVSQNPRHKITKRGQNVTFRCDPISEHNRLYWYRQTLGQGPEFLTYFQNEAQLEKSRLLSDRFSAERPKGSFSTLEIQRTEQGDSAMYLCASSQDRGKLFFGSGTQLSVL.

A few counts support this clone. The chain recombines TRBV29-1 with TRBJ1-5; D unresolved. Germline-derived CDR1 and CDR2 are SQVTM and ANQGSEA. The CDR3 consists of 13 residues. The ends were cut back, 6 bases at V and 6 bases at J, with 15 bases in the middle. DNA for the CDR3: TGCAGCGTGGGTGACGTGGGAACTCAGCCCCAGCATTTT. Translated: CSVGDVGTQPQHF.

The chain uses TRBV9 and TRBJ2-5; 9 bases line up with TRBD1. V lost 7 bases, J lost 5 bases, and 12 bases stayed unmatched. This CDR3 region has 15 residues. Looked up from germline, CDR1 is SGDLS and CDR2 is YYNGEE. This CDR3 reads CASGEWDRVGETQYF. CDR3 in DNA: TGTGCCAGCGGGGAATGGGACAGGGTAGGGGAGACCCAGTACTTC.

The chain has TRBV4-1 and TRBJ1-2; 8 nucleotides agree with TRBD1. CDR3 length: 15 amino acids. The germline gives CDR1 MGHRA, CDR2 YSYEKL. J was trimmed by 1 base and V by 4 bases; bases with no gene match: 5. The chain's CDR3 is CASSPGTGVNYGYTF. CDR3 coding DNA: TGCGCCAGCAGCCCCGGGACAGGAGTTAACTATGGCTACACCTTC.

A remark on this clone: The germline gene is not matched at one end of the junction; a read error may be the cause. V usage is TRBV7-7 and J usage is TRBJ1-1; no definite D call. The CDR3 covers 13 residues. Germline assignment: CDR1 SSHAT and CDR2 FNYEAQ (reference sequence). The CDR3 protein is CASSPTPNTEAFF. The DNA of the CDR3 is TGTGCTAGCAGTCCGACCCCGAACACTGAAGCTTTCTTT.